This T cell receptor beta chain was captured by sequencing in a study of cytomegalovirus exposure and HLA in healthy donors. TCRdb's copy holds only in-frame clones and misses some; the assay was immunoSEQ multiplex PCR. The profile covers roughly 200,000 clones, with roughly nine tenths appearing a single time and 6% to 8.5% taken by the ten largest. V lost 1 base to trimming and J lost 3 bases, with 12 bases between them. CDR1 LGHNA and CDR2 YSLEER come from the germline V gene. This CDR3 comprises 15 residues. The sequencing input was PBMCs. This chain uses TRBV4-3 with TRBJ1-2, with D perhaps TRBD1 (5 bases). The sequence came from a young man in good health and CMV-seropositive. CDR3 region: CASSQVRQFHYGYTF. The CDR3 DNA reads as TGCGCCAGCAGCCAAGTACGACAGTTTCACTATGGCTACACCTTC.